The entry below gives a single T cell receptor (beta chain) sequence along with its context. One junction end does not reproduce the germline sequence, and a read error may be involved. Germline DNA was also extracted, with blood RNA taken from unsorted whole blood. The sample originates from a study of tumor-infiltrating lymphocytes in primary liver carcinoma. This CDR3 is built from 13 residues. Germline assignment: CDR1 SGHAT and CDR2 FQNNGV. With roughly 0.5 ug total RNA as template and a constant-region primer, TCR beta cDNA was made. Libraries of TCR beta came from three nested multiplex PCR rounds with slightly modified ARM-PCR. The study ran its first two PCR rounds for nine to ten cycles each, using TRBV1-TRBV30 forward primers and a C-beta reverse primer. TCRdb processed the multiplex PCR reads anew with MiXCR; each CDR3 protein has one entry. The sample includes 330,000 or so distinct CDR3 sequences, about 65% of them seen just once.

The origin of this receptor is a man between 35 and 55 years old with primary liver carcinoma and hepatitis B virus infection. The rearrangement uses TRBV11-2 and TRBJ2-7; TRBD2 aligns across 14 bases. The sequencing sample was made of peripheral blood. CDR3 residues: CTISFPGLAGVDF. CDR3 DNA sequence: TGTACCATCAGCTTCCCGGGACTAGCGGGAGTTGATTTC.